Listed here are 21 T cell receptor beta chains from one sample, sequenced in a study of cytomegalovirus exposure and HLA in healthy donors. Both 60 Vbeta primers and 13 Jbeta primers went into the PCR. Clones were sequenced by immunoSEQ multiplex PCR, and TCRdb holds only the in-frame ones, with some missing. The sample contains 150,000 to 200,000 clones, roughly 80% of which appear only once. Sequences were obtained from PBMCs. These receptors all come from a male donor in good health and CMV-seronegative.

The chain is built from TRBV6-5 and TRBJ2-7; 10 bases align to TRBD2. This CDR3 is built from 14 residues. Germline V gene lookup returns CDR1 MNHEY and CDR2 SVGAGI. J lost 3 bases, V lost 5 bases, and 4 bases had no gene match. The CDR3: CASSLGTSDYEQYF. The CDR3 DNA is TGTGCCAGCAGTCTGGGGACTAGCGACTACGAGCAGTACTTC.

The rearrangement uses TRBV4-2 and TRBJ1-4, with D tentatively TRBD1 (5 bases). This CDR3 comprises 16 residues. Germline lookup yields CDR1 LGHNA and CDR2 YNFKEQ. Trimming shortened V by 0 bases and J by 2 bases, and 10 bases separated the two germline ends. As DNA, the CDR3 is TGTGCCAGCAGCCAAGATTTGGGGGGGACTAATGAAAAACTGTTTTTT. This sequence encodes CASSQDLGGTNEKLFF.

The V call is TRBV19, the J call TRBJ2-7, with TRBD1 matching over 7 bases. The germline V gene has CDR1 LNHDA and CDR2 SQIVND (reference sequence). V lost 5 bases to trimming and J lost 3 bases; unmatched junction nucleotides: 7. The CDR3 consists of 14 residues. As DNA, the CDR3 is TGTGCCAGTAGTGTAGGCCCAGGGGGCTACGAGCAGTACTTC. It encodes CASSVGPGGYEQYF.

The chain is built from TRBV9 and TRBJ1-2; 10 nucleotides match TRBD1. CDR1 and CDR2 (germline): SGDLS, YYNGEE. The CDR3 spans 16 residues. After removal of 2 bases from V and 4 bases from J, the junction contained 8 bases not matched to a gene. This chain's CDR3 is CASSVEGDRGAYGYTF. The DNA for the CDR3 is TGTGCCAGCAGCGTTGAGGGGGACAGGGGCGCCTATGGCTACACCTTC.

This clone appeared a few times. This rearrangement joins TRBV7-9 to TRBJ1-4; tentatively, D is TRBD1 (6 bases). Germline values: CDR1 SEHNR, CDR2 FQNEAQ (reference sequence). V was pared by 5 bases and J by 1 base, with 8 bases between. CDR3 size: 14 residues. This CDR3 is CASSQGLTNEKLFF. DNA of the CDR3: TGTGCCAGCAGCCAGGGGTTAACTAATGAAAAACTGTTTTTT.

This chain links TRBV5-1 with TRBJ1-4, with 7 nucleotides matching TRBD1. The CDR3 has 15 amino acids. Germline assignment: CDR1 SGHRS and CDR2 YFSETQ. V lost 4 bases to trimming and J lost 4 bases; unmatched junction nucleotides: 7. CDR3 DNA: TGCGCCAGCAGCGGCCTCGGGACAGTTAATGAAAAACTGTTTTTT. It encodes CASSGLGTVNEKLFF.

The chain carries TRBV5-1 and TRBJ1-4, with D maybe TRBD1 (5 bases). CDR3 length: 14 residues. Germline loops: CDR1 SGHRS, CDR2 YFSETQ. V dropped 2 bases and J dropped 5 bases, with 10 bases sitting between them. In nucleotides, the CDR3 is TGCGCCAGCAGCTTTCGGGGGACGAATGAAAAACTGTTTTTT. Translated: CASSFRGTNEKLFF.

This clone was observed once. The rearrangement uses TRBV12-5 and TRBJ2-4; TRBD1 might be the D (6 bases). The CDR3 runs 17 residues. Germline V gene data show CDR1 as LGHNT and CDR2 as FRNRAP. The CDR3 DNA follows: TGTGCAACCCCGCTCGGTGGGGGCAGGAGGGCCAAAAACATTCAGTACTTC. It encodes CATPLGGGRRAKNIQYF.

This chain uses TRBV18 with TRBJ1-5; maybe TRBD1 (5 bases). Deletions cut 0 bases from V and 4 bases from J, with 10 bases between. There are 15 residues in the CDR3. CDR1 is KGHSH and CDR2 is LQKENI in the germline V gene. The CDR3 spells CASSPPGGSNQPQHF. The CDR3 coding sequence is TGTGCCAGCTCACCACCGGGGGGGAGTAATCAGCCCCAGCATTTT.

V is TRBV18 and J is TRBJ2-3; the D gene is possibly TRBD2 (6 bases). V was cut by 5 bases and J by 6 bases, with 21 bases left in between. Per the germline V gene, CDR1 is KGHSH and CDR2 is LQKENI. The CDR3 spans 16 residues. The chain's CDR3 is CASSVQGTATRDTQYF. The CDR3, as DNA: TGTGCCAGCTCAGTCCAAGGGACTGCGACGCGGGATACGCAGTATTTT.

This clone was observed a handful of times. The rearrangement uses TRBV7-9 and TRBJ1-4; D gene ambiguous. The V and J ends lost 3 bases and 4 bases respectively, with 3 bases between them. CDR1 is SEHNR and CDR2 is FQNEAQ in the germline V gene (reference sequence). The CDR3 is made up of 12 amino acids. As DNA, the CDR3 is TGTGCCAGCAGCTTCAGTAATGAAAAACTGTTTTTT. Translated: CASSFSNEKLFF. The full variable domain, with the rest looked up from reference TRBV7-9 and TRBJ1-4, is DTGVSQNPRHKITKRGQNVTFRCDPISEHNRLYWYRQTLGQGPEFLTYFQNEAQLEKSRLLSDRFSAERPKGSFSTLEIQRTEQGDSAMYLCASSFSNEKLFFGSGTQLSVL.

The chain's CDR3 is CASSLSGITDTQYF. The CDR3, as DNA: TGTGCCAGCAGCCTTAGCGGAATCACAGATACGCAGTATTTT. The chain links TRBV5-4 to TRBJ2-3; D may be TRBD2 (6 bases). The V gene's germline CDR1 is SGHNT and CDR2 YYREEE (reference sequence). V was cut by 4 bases and J by 2 bases, with 11 bases left in between. This CDR3 spans 14 amino acids.

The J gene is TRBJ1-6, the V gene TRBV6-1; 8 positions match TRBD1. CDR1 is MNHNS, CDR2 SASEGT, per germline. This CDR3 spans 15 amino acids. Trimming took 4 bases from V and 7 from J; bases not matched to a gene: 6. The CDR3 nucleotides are TGTGCCAGCAGTGGGGACAGGTACCGGAATTCACCCCTCCACTTT. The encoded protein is CASSGDRYRNSPLHF.

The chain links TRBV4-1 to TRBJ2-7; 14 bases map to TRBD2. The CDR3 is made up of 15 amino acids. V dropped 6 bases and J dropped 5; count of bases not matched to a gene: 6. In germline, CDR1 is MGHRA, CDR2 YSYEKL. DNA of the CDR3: TGCGCCAGCAGTCAGACTAGCGGGGGGGCCGACGAGCAGTACTTC. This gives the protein CASSQTSGGADEQYF.

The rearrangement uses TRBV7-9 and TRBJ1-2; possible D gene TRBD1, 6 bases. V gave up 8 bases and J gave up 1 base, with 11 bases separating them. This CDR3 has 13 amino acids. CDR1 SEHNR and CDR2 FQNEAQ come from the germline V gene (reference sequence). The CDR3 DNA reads TGTGCCAGCCAGGACAGCAATAACTATGGCTACACCTTC. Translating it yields CASQDSNNYGYTF.

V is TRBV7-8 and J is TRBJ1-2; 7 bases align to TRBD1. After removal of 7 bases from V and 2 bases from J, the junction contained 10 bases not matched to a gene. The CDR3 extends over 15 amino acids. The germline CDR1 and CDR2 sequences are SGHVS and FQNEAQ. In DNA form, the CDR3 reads TGTGCCAGCACCCCTGACACAGGGGCCAACTATGGCTACACCTTC. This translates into CASTPDTGANYGYTF.

CDR3 loop: CASSIAGGEYEQYF. CDR3 in DNA: TGTGCCAGTAGTATAGCGGGAGGGGAGTACGAGCAGTACTTC. The genes are TRBV19 and TRBJ2-7; 8 positions agree with TRBD2. Trimming removed 1 base from V and 4 bases from J; junction bases left unmatched: 3. CDR1 LNHDA and CDR2 SQIVND come from the germline V gene (reference sequence). The CDR3 spans 14 residues.

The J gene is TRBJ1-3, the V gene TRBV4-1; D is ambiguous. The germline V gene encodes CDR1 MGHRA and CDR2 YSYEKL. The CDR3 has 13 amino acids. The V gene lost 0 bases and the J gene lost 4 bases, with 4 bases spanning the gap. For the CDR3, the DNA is TGCGCCAGCAGCCAAGATCCAGGAAACACCATATATTTT. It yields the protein CASSQDPGNTIYF.

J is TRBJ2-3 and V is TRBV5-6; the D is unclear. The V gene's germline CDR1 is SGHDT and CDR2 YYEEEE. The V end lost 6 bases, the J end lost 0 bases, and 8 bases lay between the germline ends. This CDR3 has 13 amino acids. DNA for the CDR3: TGTGCCAGCAATCCCGTCAGCACAGATACGCAGTATTTT. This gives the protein CASNPVSTDTQYF.

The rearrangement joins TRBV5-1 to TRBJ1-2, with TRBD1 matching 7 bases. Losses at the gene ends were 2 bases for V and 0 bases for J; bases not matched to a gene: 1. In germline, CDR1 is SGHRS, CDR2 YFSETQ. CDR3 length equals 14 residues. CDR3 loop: CASSFGQANYGYTF. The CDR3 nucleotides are TGCGCCAGCAGCTTCGGACAGGCTAACTATGGCTACACCTTC.

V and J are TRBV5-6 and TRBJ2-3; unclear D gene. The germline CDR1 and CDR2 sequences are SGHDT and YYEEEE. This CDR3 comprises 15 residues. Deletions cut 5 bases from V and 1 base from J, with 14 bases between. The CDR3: CASSLRPPRTDTQYF. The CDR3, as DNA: TGTGCCAGCAGTCTGAGGCCGCCCCGCACAGATACGCAGTATTTT.